This is a list of T cell receptor beta chains from one sample in a study of blood T cell repertoires in COVID-19. The data were produced by immunoSEQ multiplex PCR, yet TCRdb's version contains in-frame clones alone and is incomplete. This sample has around 230,000 clones, with over 75% found just once. The specimen was peripheral blood. Receptors originate from a middle-aged man with COVID-19, enrolled during active disease. Both conserved end residues are part of each CDR3. The D gene is left open where the match is weak. The size entry is marked missing in some rows and otherwise reads once, few, many or a size class.

CDR3 protein	CDR3 DNA	clone size	D gene	V gene	J gene
CASSPTSGAYNEQFF	TGTGCCAGCAGCCCGACTAGCGGCGCCTACAATGAGCAGTTCTTC	-	TRBD2	TRBV11-2	TRBJ2-1
CASSPGLANGELFF	TGTGCCAGCAGCCCGGGGCTAGCGAACGGGGAGCTGTTTTTT	-	-	TRBV7-3	TRBJ2-2
CASRRGSEQFF	TGTGCCAGCAGGAGAGGCAGTGAGCAGTTCTTC	-	-	TRBV12-3/TRBV12-4	TRBJ2-1
CASSPRGQSTYEQYF	TGTGCCAGCAGCCCAAGGGGACAGTCTACCTACGAGCAGTACTTC	-	TRBD1	TRBV7-2	TRBJ2-7
CASTLGFGNTIYF	TGTGCCAGCACCCTGGGCTTCGGAAACACCATATATTTT	-	-	TRBV3-1/TRBV3-2	TRBJ1-3
CASSLLTGSYNSPLHF	TGTGCCAGCAGCCTTCTGACAGGCTCCTATAATTCACCCCTCCACTTT	-	-	TRBV7-9	TRBJ1-6
CAISESGGGYNEQFF	TGTGCCATCAGTGAGTCTGGCGGGGGGTACAATGAGCAGTTCTTC	-	TRBD2	TRBV10-3	TRBJ2-1
CASSFPPGQGSYEQYF	TGTGCCAGCAGTTTTCCTCCGGGACAGGGGTCCTACGAGCAGTACTTC	-	TRBD1	TRBV28	TRBJ2-7
CASSYSTGGSKDTEAFF	TGTGCCAGCAGTTACTCGACAGGGGGATCTAAAGACACTGAAGCTTTCTTT	-	TRBD1	TRBV6-2/TRBV6-3	TRBJ1-1
CASSENTAQETQYF	TGTGCCAGCAGTGAAAATACAGCACAAGAGACCCAGTACTTC	-	-	TRBV6-1	TRBJ2-5
CASTGTGNDQPQHF	TGTGCCAGCACAGGGACAGGGAATGATCAGCCCCAGCATTTT	-	TRBD1	TRBV28	TRBJ1-5
CASSLDRGYEQYF	TGTGCCAGCAGCTTAGATCGGGGATACGAGCAGTACTTC	-	-	TRBV11-3	TRBJ2-7
CASSSRTGSYEQYF	TGTGCCAGCAGTTCAAGGACAGGCTCCTACGAGCAGTACTTC	-	TRBD1	TRBV2	TRBJ2-7
CASSTTGVYYGYTF	TGTGCCAGCAGTACGACAGGGGTCTACTATGGCTACACCTTC	few	TRBD1	TRBV28	TRBJ1-2
CASSLDGSPRYEQYF	TGTGCCAGTAGTTTAGACGGTTCTCCTAGGTACGAGCAGTACTTC	-	-	TRBV19	TRBJ2-7
CASSPGHLGTDTQYF	TGTGCCAGCAGCCCAGGGCATTTGGGCACAGATACGCAGTATTTT	once	-	TRBV5-8	TRBJ2-3
CASSFQGGMTGELFF	TGCGCCAGCAGTTTTCAGGGGGGAATGACCGGGGAGCTGTTTTTT	-	-	TRBV5-1	TRBJ2-2
CASHTGVNTEAFF	TGTGCCAGCCATACGGGGGTGAACACTGAAGCTTTCTTT	-	-	TRBV6-5	TRBJ1-1
CASSYSTSTDTQYF	TGTGCCAGCTCATACTCCACGAGCACAGATACGCAGTATTTT	-	-	TRBV18	TRBJ2-3
CASSQVRGASGGTDTQYF	TGCGCCAGCAGCCAGGTTCGAGGGGCTAGCGGGGGCACAGATACGCAGTATTTT	-	TRBD2	TRBV4-1	TRBJ2-3
CASSPAGTSGGAAGANVLTF	TGTGCCAGCAGTCCAGCAGGGACTAGCGGGGGGGCGGCTGGGGCCAACGTCCTGACTTTC	few	TRBD2	TRBV6-6	TRBJ2-6
CASSSRDRGLEETQYF	TGTGCCAGCAGCTCCAGGGACAGGGGGCTTGAAGAGACCCAGTACTTC	-	TRBD1	TRBV11-1	TRBJ2-5
CASSFGPAPEKLFF	TGTGCCAGCAGCTTTGGGCCAGCCCCAGAAAAACTGTTTTTT	-	-	TRBV7-9	TRBJ1-4
CAWSGRTAYNSPLHF	TGTGCCTGGAGTGGGCGGACAGCTTATAATTCACCCCTCCACTTT	many	-	TRBV30	TRBJ1-6
CATSRGTGESGELFF	TGTGCCACCAGCAGAGGGACAGGGGAGAGTGGGGAGCTGTTTTTT	-	TRBD1	TRBV15	TRBJ2-2
CASNLETVNYGYTF	TGTGCCAGCAACCTAGAGACCGTTAACTATGGCTACACCTTC	-	-	TRBV28	TRBJ1-2
CASKLSSGGSYGYTF	TGTGCCAGCAAATTATCCTCAGGGGGCTCCTATGGCTACACCTTC	-	TRBD1	TRBV28	TRBJ1-2
CASSPQKGTGIPYEQYF	TGCGCCAGCAGCCCACAGAAGGGGACAGGGATTCCCTACGAGCAGTACTTC	-	TRBD1	TRBV4-3	TRBJ2-7
CASSQGLENGELFF	TGTGCCAGCAGTCAGGGGCTAGAAAACGGGGAGCTGTTTTTT	-	-	TRBV7-3	TRBJ2-2
CASSIIGQNYEQYF	TGTGCCAGTAGTATAATTGGACAAAACTACGAGCAGTACTTC	-	-	TRBV19	TRBJ2-7
CASSNRNEKLFF	TGTGCCAGCAGCAACAGGAACGAAAAACTGTTTTTT	-	-	TRBV21-1	TRBJ1-4
CARSLNRGPATNEKLFF	TGTGCCAGAAGCTTGAACAGGGGGCCTGCAACTAATGAAAAACTGTTTTTT	few	TRBD1	TRBV5-3	TRBJ1-4
CASSPHQGPYEQYF	TGTGCCAGCAGCCCTCATCAGGGGCCCTACGAGCAGTACTTC	-	-	TRBV7-2	TRBJ2-7
CASSGRDRGHEQFF	TGTGCCAGCAGCGGCCGGGACAGGGGACATGAGCAGTTCTTC	-	TRBD1	TRBV5-4	TRBJ2-1
CASSVGGSPSGANVLTF	TGTGCCAGCAGCGTAGGCGGCTCTCCCTCTGGGGCCAACGTCCTGACTTTC	-	-	TRBV9	TRBJ2-6
CASSTGDRAFEQYF	TGTGCCAGCAGCACGGGGGACAGGGCATTCGAGCAGTACTTC	-	TRBD1	TRBV7-9	TRBJ2-7
CASTPLQGRRNTGELFF	TGTGCCAGCACTCCCCTTCAGGGCAGGAGGAACACCGGGGAGCTGTTTTTT	-	-	TRBV28	TRBJ2-2
CASSARRGDYNEQFF	TGTGCCAGCAGCGCCCGCCGGGGGGACTACAATGAGCAGTTCTTC	-	TRBD2	TRBV9	TRBJ2-1
CASSPTGGYGYTF	TGTGCCAGCAGCCCAACCGGCGGCTATGGCTACACCTTC	-	-	TRBV7-3	TRBJ1-2
CSASRVAKNIQYF	TGCAGTGCTAGTCGGGTAGCCAAAAACATTCAGTACTTC	-	-	TRBV20-1	TRBJ2-4
CASSNSGQGAGDQETQYF	TGTGCCAGCAGTAACTCGGGACAGGGGGCGGGGGACCAAGAGACCCAGTACTTC	-	TRBD1	TRBV27	TRBJ2-5
CASSIQNTGELFF	TGTGCCAGCAGCATTCAAAACACCGGGGAGCTGTTTTTT	-	-	TRBV7-3	TRBJ2-2
CASSSLAGGVVGELFF	TGTGCCAGCAGCTCACTAGCGGGGGGAGTCGTTGGGGAGCTGTTTTTT	-	TRBD2	TRBV7-2	TRBJ2-2
CASSRQQDGYTF	TGTGCCAGCTCACGGCAACAGGATGGCTACACCTTC	-	-	TRBV18	TRBJ1-2
CASSFHSESSGNTIYF	TGTGCCAGCAGCTTCCACAGTGAGAGCTCTGGAAACACCATATATTTT	-	-	TRBV9	TRBJ1-3